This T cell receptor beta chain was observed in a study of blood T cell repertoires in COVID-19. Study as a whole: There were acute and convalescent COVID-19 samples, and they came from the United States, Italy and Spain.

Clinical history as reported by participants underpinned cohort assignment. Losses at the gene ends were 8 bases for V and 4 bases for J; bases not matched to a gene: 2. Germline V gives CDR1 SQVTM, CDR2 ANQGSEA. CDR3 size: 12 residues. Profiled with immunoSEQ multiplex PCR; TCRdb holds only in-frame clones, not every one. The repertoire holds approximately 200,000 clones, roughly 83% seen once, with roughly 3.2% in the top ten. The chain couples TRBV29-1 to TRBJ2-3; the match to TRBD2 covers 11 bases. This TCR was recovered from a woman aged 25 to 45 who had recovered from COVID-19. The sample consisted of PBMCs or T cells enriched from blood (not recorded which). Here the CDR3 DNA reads TGCAGCCTTAGCGGGGGGGCAGATACGCAGTATTTT. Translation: CSLSGGADTQYF.